The present TCR beta chain was sequenced within a study of T cell responses to AZD1222 COVID-19 vaccine. The table came from immunoSEQ multiplex PCR; TCRdb's copy has only in-frame clones and leaves some out. The repertoire consists of 100,000 to 150,000 clones, with around nine tenths occurring once and the leading ten covering 6.9%. V lost 5 bases to trimming and J lost 0 bases; unmatched junction nucleotides: 10. The CDR3 contains 18 residues. The germline V gene has CDR1 SGHTA and CDR2 FQGTGA. The sample in question was peripheral blood, obtained on day 0 of AZD1222 vaccination. The chain uses TRBV7-3 and TRBJ2-1; TRBD2 aligns across 10 bases. This TCR came from an adult in good health. The CDR3 spells CASSLSGGRLGSYNEQFF. CDR3 in DNA: TGTGCCAGCAGCCTTAGCGGGGGGCGACTAGGCTCCTACAATGAGCAGTTCTTC.